The 10 T cell receptor beta chains reported below all come from one sample, sequenced in a study of patients and donors after allogeneic stem cell transplantation. TCRdb used MiXCR to reprocess the RT-PCR reads, holding one entry per CDR3 protein. The data hold about 960,000 distinct CDR3 sequences, with under 20% observed a single time. The sequenced sample consisted of blood, either unsorted or a sorted T cell fraction (not recorded which). These receptor sequences come from a human donor who was either an allogeneic HSCT recipient or a stem cell or donor lymphocyte infusion donor (not recorded which). It is not recorded whose cells these are; they may come from a transplant donor.

The chain employs TRBV3-1 and TRBJ2-3; 10 nucleotides agree with TRBD2. V was clipped by 3 bases and J by 5 bases; unmatched bases: 11. Germline values: CDR1 LGHDT, CDR2 YNNKEL (reference sequence). The CDR3 is 17 residues long. CDR3 in amino acids: CASSQERAGGLRDTQYF. CDR3 DNA: TGTGCCAGCAGCCAGGAACGAGCGGGGGGGCTTCGAGATACGCAGTATTTT.

This clonotype turned up a few times. The V gene is TRBV3-1, the J gene TRBJ2-3; 11 bases line up with TRBD2. CDR3 length: 16 residues. From germline, CDR1 is LGHDT and CDR2 YNNKEL (reference sequence). V gave up 4 bases and J gave up 5 bases; unmatched junction bases: 8. Here the CDR3 reads CASSPRALAGEDTQYF. CDR3 nucleotides: TGTGCCAGCAGCCCTAGGGCACTAGCGGGAGAAGATACGCAGTATTTT.

In this sample, this clonotype turned up a few times. This rearrangement joins TRBV4-3 to TRBJ2-3, with 9 nucleotides matching TRBD2. Looked up from germline, CDR1 is LGHNA and CDR2 is YSLEER. V dropped 0 bases and J dropped 2; count of bases not matched to a gene: 6. This CDR3 has 17 amino acids. The CDR3 reads CASSQEVGGGVTDTQYF. As DNA, the CDR3 is TGCGCCAGCAGCCAAGAGGTCGGCGGGGGGGTCACAGATACGCAGTATTTT.

This clonotype has more than one count but fewer than ten. The CDR3 nucleotides are TGTGCCAGCAGCGTTGGGACAGGGAGGAATCAGCCCCAGCATTTT. This codes for CASSVGTGRNQPQHF. The V and J genes are TRBV5-6 and TRBJ1-5; 9 bases align to TRBD1. The CDR3 length is 15 residues. Germline CDR1 reads SGHDT; CDR2 reads YYEEEE. The ends lost 4 bases at V and 4 bases at J; junction bases unmatched: 6.

This clonotype has more than one count but fewer than ten. The gene calls are TRBV28 and TRBJ2-1; the D gene is possibly TRBD2 (6 bases). The V gene's germline CDR1 is MDHEN and CDR2 SYDVKM. The CDR3 has 14 amino acids. Trimming cost V 11 bases and J 0 bases, with 14 bases left between them. The CDR3 loop reads CAHGFGSSYNEQFF. The CDR3 coding sequence is TGTGCCCACGGGTTCGGGAGCTCCTACAATGAGCAGTTCTTC.

This clonotype was seen only a few times. The chain carries TRBV4-3 and TRBJ2-2; D is perhaps TRBD1 or TRBD2 (6 bases each). The CDR3 is made up of 18 amino acids. Deletions cut 0 bases from V and 3 bases from J, with 17 bases between. Germline loops: CDR1 LGHNA, CDR2 YSLEER. This CDR3 reads CASSQDVVGGPHTGELFF. The CDR3 DNA reads TGCGCCAGCAGCCAAGATGTGGTAGGGGGGCCCCACACCGGGGAGCTGTTTTTT.

V and J are TRBV2 and TRBJ2-2, with 10 nucleotides matching TRBD2. Trimming removed 8 bases from V and 3 bases from J; junction bases left unmatched: 6. The CDR3 spans 15 residues. CDR1 is SNHLY, CDR2 FYNNEI, per germline. The CDR3 DNA follows: TGTGCCAGCGGGGAGACTAGCGGGCACACCGGGGAGCTGTTTTTT. Translating it yields CASGETSGHTGELFF.

This clonotype was recorded at least ten times. The chain recombines TRBV12-3 or TRBV12-4 with TRBJ2-5, with a tentative D call TRBD2 (6 bases). Trimming stripped 8 bases from V and 3 bases from J, with 16 bases between. This CDR3 has 14 amino acids. The CDR3 DNA is TGTGCCAGCCGCCTTCCGACGGGGGAAGAGACCCAGTACTTC. Encoded protein: CASRLPTGEETQYF.

The chain employs TRBV29-1 and TRBJ2-7; 7 positions agree with TRBD1. J gave up 6 bases and V 5 bases, and 7 bases lay outside the gene matches. The CDR3 has 12 amino acids. CDR1 and CDR2 (germline): SQVTM, ANQGSEA. The CDR3 DNA is TGCAGCGTTAGGACAGGCCCTAGCGAGCAGTACTTC. Translated, it gives CSVRTGPSEQYF.

The V call is TRBV5-1, the J call TRBJ1-1, with TRBD1 as a possible D gene (6 bases). This CDR3 has 18 residues. Trimming cost V 1 base and J 2 bases, with 21 bases left between them. CDR1 SGHRS and CDR2 YFSETQ come from the germline V gene. CDR3 loop: CASSLPRPNRDGNTEAFF. Written as DNA, the CDR3 is TGCGCCAGCAGCTTGCCACGCCCGAACAGGGATGGAAACACTGAAGCTTTCTTT.